This record covers a single T cell receptor beta chain. The clone's antigen remains unknown. Qualities for individual bases were not recorded, and no much larger clone is one base off. Repertoires were sampled repeatedly over the course of chemoradiotherapy, so clonal expansion could be followed in the tumor microenvironment. Preparation of the library involved the immunoSEQ multiplex PCR assay. Imported from immuneACCESS, the table was reduced by TCRdb to in-frame sequences with V and J called. These copies leave out some clones; in studies compared against another copy, an unresolved V gene accounts for under half, and the cause of the remainder is not known. The sample data list roughly 1,200 clones, and 80% to 85% of these were observed just once. More than 10% of the sample belongs to the ten largest clones. This sample was taken from a study of chemoradiotherapy in HPV16-positive cancers (dated by TCRdb to 2021 to 2024). Regarding the research as a whole: Candidate HPV-specific T-cell clones and common TCR motifs were defined by functional T-cell assays performed on cells from a couple of HPV16-positive patients. Next, the candidate HPV-specific TCRs and motifs were followed in TCR repertoires from under 95 patients with HPV-related cancers. The study asked whether T-cell immunity against the HPV oncoproteins E6 and E7 changes during chemoradiotherapy and whether it affects survival. Overall study outcomes, separate from this receptor: In HPV16-positive patients, expansion of HPV-responsive T cells during chemoradiotherapy was found to be associated with improved recurrence-free survival. Expansion of candidate HPV-specific clones and E7-related TCR motifs was observed in the tumor microenvironment during treatment, whereas no such expansion was observed for non-HPV-specific T cells. The survival association was reported for HPV16-positive patients, and the functional definition of HPV-specific T cells was derived from only a couple of HPV16-positive patients.

From cysteine to phenylalanine, the CDR3 is 14 amino acids long. Here the CDR3 DNA is all that survives: 42 bases in frame from base 1. V trim: 1 base; J trim: 6 bases; unmatched bases: 2. CDR1 and CDR2 are read off the germline V gene (reference sequence) as LNHDA and SQIVND. The sample consisted of tumor tissue, taken from a patient who underwent chemoradiotherapy. The clonotype originates from a human donor with HPV-associated anogenital cancer. The receptor chain draws on TRBV19 and TRBJ2-3, with 9 bases matching TRBD2. The CDR3 protein sequence reads: CASSIGTSDDTQYF. The nucleotides are TGTGCCAGTAGTATAGGGACTAGCGATGATACGCAGTATTTT.